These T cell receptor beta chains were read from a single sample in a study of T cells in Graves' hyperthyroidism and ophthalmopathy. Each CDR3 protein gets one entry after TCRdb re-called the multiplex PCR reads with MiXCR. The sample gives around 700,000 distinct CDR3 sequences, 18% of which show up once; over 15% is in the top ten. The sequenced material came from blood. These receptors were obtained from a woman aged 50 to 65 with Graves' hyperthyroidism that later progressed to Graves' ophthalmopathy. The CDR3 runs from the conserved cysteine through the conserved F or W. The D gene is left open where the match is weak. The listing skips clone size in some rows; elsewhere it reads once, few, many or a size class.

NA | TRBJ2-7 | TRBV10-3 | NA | CAITPDASYEQYF | TGTGCCATCACCCCTGACGCCTCCTACGAGCAGTACTTC
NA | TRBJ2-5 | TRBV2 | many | CASSGTVNQETQYF | TGTGCCAGCAGTGGGACAGTGAATCAAGAGACCCAGTACTTC
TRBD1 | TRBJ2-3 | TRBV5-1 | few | CASNQGRDRGTDTQYF | TGCGCCAGCAATCAAGGTCGGGACAGGGGCACAGATACGCAGTATTTT
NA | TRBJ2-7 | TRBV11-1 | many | CASSLYRGPHYEQYF | TGTGCCAGCAGCTTATACCGGGGTCCCCACTACGAGCAGTACTTC
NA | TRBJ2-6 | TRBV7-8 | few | CASSHNSGANVLTF | TGTGCCAGCAGCCATAACTCTGGGGCCAACGTCCTGACTTTC
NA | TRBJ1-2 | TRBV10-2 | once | CASSERVPPYGYTF | TGCGCCAGCAGTGAGAGGGTCCCGCCCTATGGCTACACCTTC
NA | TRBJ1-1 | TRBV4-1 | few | CASSQEGINTEAFF | TGCGCCAGCAGCCAAGAGGGGATAAACACTGAAGCTTTCTTT
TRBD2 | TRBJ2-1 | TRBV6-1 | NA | CASTDRLAGGFEQFF | TGTGCCAGCACCGACAGGCTAGCGGGGGGGTTTGAGCAGTTCTTC
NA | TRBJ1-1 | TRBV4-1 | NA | CASSQEKYNTEAFF | TGCGCCAGCAGCCAAGAAAAGTATAACACTGAAGCTTTCTTT
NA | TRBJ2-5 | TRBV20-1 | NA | CSAPSSFQETQYF | TGCAGTGCCCCCTCGAGCTTCCAGGAGACCCAGTACTTC
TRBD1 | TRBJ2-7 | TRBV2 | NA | CASRGQGGYEQYF | TGTGCCAGCAGAGGACAGGGGGGCTACGAGCAGTACTTC
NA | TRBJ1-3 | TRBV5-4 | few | CASSLVGAGNTIYF | TGTGCCAGCAGCTTGGTGGGGGCTGGAAACACCATATATTTT
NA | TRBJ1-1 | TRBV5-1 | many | CASSNVAEAFF | TGCGCCAGCAGTAACGTCGCTGAAGCTTTCTTT
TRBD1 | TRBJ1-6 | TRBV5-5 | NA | CASSLVFFPGTDSPLHF | TGTGCCAGCAGCTTGGTATTTTTTCCAGGGACAGACTCACCCCTCCACTTT
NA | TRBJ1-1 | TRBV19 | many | CASSIGRTVMNTEAFF | TGTGCCAGTAGTATAGGGCGGACGGTAATGAACACTGAAGCTTTCTTT
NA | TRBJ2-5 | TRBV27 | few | CASSTSRRGETQYF | TGTGCCAGCAGTACATCCCGCCGAGGGGAGACCCAGTACTTC
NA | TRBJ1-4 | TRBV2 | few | CASVGWANEKLFF | TGTGCCTCCGTGGGGTGGGCTAATGAAAAACTGTTTTTT
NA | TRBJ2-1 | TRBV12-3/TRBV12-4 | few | CASSTELFEQFF | TGTGCCAGCAGTACCGAGTTGTTCGAGCAGTTCTTC
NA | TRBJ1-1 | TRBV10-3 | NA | CAISARGEIDTEAFF | TGTGCCATCAGTGCCCGTGGTGAGATCGACACTGAAGCTTTCTTT
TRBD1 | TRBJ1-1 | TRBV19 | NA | CASTGQGSADTEAFF | TGTGCCAGCACGGGACAGGGCTCTGCTGACACTGAAGCTTTCTTT